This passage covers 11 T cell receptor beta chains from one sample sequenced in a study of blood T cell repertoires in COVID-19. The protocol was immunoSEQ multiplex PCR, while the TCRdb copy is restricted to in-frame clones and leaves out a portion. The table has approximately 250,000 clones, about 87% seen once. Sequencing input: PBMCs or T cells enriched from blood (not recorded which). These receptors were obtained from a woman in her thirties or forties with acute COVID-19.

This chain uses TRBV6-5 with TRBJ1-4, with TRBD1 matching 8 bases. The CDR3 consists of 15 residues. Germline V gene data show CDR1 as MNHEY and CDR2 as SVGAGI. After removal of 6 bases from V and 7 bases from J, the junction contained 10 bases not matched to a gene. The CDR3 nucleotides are TGTGCCAGCAGCTCACCCCGGACAGGGTCTGAAAAACTGTTTTTT. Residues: CASSSPRTGSEKLFF.

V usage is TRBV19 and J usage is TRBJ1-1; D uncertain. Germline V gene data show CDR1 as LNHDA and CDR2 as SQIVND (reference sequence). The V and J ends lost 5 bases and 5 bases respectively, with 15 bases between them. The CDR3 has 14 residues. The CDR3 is CASSLGVQKTEAFF. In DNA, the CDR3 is TGTGCCAGTAGTTTAGGAGTACAGAAGACTGAAGCTTTCTTT.

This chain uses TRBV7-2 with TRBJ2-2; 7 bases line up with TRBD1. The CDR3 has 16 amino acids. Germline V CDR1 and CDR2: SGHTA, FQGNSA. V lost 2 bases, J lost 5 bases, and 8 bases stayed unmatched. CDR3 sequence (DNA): TGTGCCAGCAGCTTATGGGGGACAGTGGAAACCGGGGAGCTGTTTTTT. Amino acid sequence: CASSLWGTVETGELFF.

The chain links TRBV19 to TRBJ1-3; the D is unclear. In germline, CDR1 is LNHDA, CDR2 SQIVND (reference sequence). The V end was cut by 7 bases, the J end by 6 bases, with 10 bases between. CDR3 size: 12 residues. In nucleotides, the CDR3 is TGTGCCAGTATGGTAGGAGAAAACACCATATATTTT. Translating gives CASMVGENTIYF.

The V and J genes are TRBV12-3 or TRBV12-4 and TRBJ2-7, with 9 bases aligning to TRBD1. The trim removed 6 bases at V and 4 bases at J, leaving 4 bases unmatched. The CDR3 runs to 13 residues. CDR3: CASRRTGAYEQYV. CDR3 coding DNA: TGTGCCAGCAGGAGGACAGGGGCTTACGAGCAGTACGTC.

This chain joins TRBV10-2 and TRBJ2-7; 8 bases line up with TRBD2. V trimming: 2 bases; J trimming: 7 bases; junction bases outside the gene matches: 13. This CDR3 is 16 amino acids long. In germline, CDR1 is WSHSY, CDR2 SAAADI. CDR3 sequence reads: CASSERGGRTIREQYV. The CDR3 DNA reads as TGCGCCAGCAGTGAGCGGGGGGGCAGGACCATCCGGGAGCAGTACGTC.

The CDR3 nucleotides read TGTGCCACCAGTGACCCCTCACCGGGACAGGGGATCGACAATGAGCAGTTCTTC. Amino acid sequence: CATSDPSPGQGIDNEQFF. The chain links TRBV24-1 to TRBJ2-1; 10 nucleotides align to TRBD1. Unmatched junction bases numbered 13, after V lost 4 bases and J lost 5 bases. CDR1 is KGHDR, CDR2 SFDVKD, per germline. The CDR3 has 18 residues.

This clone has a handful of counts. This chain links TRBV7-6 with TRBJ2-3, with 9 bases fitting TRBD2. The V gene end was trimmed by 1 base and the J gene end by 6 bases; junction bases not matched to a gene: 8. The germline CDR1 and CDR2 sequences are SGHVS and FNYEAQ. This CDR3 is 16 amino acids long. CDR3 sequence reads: CASSLGAGGPMDTQYF. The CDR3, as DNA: TGTGCCAGCAGCTTAGGGGCGGGAGGGCCTATGGATACGCAGTATTTT.

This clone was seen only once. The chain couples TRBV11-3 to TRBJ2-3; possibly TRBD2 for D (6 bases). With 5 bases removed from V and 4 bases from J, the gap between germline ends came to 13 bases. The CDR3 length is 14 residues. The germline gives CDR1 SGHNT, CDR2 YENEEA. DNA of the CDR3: TGTGCCAGCAGCCCTCGGCGGGACGCAGATACGCAGTATTTT. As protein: CASSPRRDADTQYF.

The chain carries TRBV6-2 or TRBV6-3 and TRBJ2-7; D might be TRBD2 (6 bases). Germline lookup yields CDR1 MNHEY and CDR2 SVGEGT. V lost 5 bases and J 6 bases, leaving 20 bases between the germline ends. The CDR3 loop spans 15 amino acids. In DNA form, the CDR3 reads TGTGCCAGCAGTAACAACCGACTGCCCGGGGGCGAGCAGTACGTC. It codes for CASSNNRLPGGEQYV.

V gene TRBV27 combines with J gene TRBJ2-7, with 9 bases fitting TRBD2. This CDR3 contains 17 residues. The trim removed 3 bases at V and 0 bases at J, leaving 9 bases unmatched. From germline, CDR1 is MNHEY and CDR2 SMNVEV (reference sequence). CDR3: CASSFSPSGGYSYEQYF. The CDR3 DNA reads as TGTGCCAGCAGTTTCTCTCCGAGCGGGGGGTACTCCTACGAGCAGTACTTC.